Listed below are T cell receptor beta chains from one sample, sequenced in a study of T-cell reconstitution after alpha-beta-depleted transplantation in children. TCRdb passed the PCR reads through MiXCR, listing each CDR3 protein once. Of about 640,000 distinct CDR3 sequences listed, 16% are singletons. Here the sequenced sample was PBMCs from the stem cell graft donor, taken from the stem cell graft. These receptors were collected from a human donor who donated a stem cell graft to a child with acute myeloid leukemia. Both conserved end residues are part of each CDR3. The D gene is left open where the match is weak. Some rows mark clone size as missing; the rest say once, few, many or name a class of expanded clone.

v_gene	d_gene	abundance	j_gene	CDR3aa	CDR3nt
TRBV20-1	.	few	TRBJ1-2	CSAIDNRYTF	TGCAGTGCTATTGACAACCGCTACACCTTC
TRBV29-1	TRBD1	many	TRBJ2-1	CSVEVGTGNEQFF	TGCAGCGTTGAAGTAGGGACAGGCAATGAGCAGTTCTTC
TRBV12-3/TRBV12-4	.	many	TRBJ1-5	CASTFLEGVGNQPQHF	TGTGCCAGCACCTTCCTCGAGGGGGTAGGCAATCAGCCCCAGCATTTT
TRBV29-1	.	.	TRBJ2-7	CSVDGGFGSYEQYF	TGCAGCGTTGACGGCGGTTTCGGGTCCTACGAGCAGTACTTC
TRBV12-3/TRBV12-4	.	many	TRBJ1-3	CASSLRGGSGNTIYF	TGTGCCAGCAGTTTACGGGGAGGCTCTGGAAACACCATATATTTT
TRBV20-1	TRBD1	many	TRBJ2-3	CSARRRDRARVTQYF	TGCAGTGCTAGAAGAAGGGACAGGGCCCGGGTTACGCAGTATTTT
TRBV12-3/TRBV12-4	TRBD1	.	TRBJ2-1	CASSFPGRGRGNEQFF	TGTGCCAGCAGTTTTCCCGGCAGGGGGCGAGGTAATGAGCAGTTCTTC
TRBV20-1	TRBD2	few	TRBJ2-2	CSAAGGTDTGELFF	TGCAGTGCCGCGGGGGGGACTGACACCGGGGAGCTGTTTTTT
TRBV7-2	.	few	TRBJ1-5	CASSLGSGNHQPQHF	TGTGCCAGCAGCTTAGGGTCGGGCAACCACCAGCCCCAGCATTTT
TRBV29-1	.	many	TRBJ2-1	CSVGAYGVNEQFF	TGCAGCGTGGGGGCCTACGGAGTCAATGAGCAGTTCTTC
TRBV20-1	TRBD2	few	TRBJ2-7	CSARDEGLAAYEQYF	TGCAGTGCTAGAGATGAGGGACTAGCGGCCTACGAGCAGTACTTC
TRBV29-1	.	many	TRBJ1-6	CSAKTDYNSPLHF	TGCAGCGCCAAGACGGATTATAATTCACCCCTCCACTTT
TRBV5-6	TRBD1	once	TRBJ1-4	CASSTGTGGQVPNEKLFF	TGTGCCAGCAGCACCGGGACAGGGGGTCAGGTTCCTAATGAAAAACTGTTTTTT
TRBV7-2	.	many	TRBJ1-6	CASSAPYIGSPLHF	TGTGCCAGCAGCGCACCCTACATAGGGTCACCCCTCCACTTT
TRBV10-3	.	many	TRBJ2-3	CAISESNQTPDTQYF	TGTGCCATCAGTGAGAGTAACCAAACCCCAGATACGCAGTATTTT
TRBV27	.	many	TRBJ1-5	CASSPSTAGNQPQHF	TGTGCCAGCAGTCCCAGCACGGCAGGCAATCAGCCCCAGCATTTT
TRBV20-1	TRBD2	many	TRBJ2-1	CSARSTSGGFNEQFF	TGCAGTGCTAGATCAACTAGCGGGGGGTTTAATGAGCAGTTCTTC
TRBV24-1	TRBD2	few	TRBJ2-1	CATSVGGGYNEQFF	TGTGCCACCAGTGTCGGCGGGGGATACAATGAGCAGTTCTTC
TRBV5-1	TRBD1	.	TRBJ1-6	CASSPWTGKASPLHF	TGCGCCAGCAGCCCTTGGACAGGGAAGGCTTCACCCCTCCACTTT
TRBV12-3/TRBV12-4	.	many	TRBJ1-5	CASSPDGEGNQPQHF	TGTGCCAGCAGCCCTGACGGGGAGGGCAATCAGCCCCAGCATTTT
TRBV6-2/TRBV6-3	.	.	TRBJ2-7	CASSASVAYEQYF	TGTGCCAGCAGTGCCAGCGTCGCCTACGAGCAGTACTTC
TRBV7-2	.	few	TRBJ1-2	CASSPHDSFVGYTF	TGTGCCAGCAGCCCCCACGACAGTTTTGTTGGCTACACCTTC
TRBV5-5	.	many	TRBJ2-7	CASSLELVHEQYF	TGTGCCAGCAGCTTGGAGTTGGTTCACGAGCAGTACTTC
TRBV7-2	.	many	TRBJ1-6	CASSLGQGYSPLHF	TGTGCCAGCAGCTTAGGGCAGGGATATTCACCCCTCCACTTT
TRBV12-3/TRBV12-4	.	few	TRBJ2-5	CASRPVGGATWETQYF	TGTGCCAGCAGGCCCGTAGGGGGGGCAACTTGGGAGACCCAGTACTTC
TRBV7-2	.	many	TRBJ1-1	CASSPPSLEAFF	TGTGCCAGCAGTCCCCCATCGCTTGAAGCTTTCTTT
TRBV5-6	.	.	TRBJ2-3	CASSRGFSSTDTQYF	TGTGCCAGCAGTCGTGGTTTCTCTAGCACAGATACGCAGTATTTT
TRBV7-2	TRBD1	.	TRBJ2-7	CASSLGDRDTYEQYF	TGTGCCAGCAGCTTAGGAGACAGGGACACCTACGAGCAGTACTTC
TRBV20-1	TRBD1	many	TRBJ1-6	CSAWTGFNSPLHF	TGCAGTGCCTGGACAGGGTTTAATTCACCCCTCCACTTT